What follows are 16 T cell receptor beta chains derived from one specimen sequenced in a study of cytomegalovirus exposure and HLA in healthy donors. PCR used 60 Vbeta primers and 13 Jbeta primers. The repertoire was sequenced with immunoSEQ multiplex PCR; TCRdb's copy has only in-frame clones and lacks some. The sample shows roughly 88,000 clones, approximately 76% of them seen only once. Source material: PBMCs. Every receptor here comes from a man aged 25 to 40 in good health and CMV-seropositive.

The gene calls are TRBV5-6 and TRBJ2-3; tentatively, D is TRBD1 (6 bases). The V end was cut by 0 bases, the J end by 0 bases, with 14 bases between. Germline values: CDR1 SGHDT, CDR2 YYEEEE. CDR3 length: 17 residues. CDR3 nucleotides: TGTGCCAGCAGCTTGGACGGGACACGACCTAGCACAGATACGCAGTATTTT. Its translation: CASSLDGTRPSTDTQYF.

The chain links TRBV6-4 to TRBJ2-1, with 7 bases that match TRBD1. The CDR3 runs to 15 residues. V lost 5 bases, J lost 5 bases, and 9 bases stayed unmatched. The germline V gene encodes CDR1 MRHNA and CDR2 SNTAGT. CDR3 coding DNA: TGTGCCAGCAGTACTGATACAGGGGCCAACAATGAGCAGTTCTTC. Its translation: CASSTDTGANNEQFF.

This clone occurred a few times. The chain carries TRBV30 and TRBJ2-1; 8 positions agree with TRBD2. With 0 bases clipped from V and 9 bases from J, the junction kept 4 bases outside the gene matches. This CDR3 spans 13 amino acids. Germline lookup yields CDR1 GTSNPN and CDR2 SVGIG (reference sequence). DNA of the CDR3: TGTGCCTGGAGTGTACGACTAGCGACTGAGCAGTTCTTC. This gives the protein CAWSVRLATEQFF.

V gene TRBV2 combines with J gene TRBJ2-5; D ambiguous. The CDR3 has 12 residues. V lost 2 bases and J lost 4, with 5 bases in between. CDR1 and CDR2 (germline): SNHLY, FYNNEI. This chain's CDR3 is CASSELAETQYF. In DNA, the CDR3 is TGTGCCAGCAGTGAACTGGCAGAGACCCAGTACTTC.

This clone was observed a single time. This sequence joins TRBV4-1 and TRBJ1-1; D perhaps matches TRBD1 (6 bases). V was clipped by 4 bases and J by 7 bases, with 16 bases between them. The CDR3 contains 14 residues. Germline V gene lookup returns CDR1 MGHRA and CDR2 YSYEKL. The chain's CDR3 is CASSPNREFVEAFF. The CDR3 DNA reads TGCGCCAGCAGCCCGAACAGGGAATTTGTTGAAGCTTTCTTT.

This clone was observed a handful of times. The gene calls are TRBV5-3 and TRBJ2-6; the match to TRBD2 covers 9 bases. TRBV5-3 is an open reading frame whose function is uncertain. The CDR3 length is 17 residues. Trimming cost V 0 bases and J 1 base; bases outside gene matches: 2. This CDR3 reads CARSLGAGGSGANVLTF. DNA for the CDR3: TGTGCCAGAAGCTTGGGAGCGGGGGGTTCTGGGGCCAACGTCCTGACTTTC.

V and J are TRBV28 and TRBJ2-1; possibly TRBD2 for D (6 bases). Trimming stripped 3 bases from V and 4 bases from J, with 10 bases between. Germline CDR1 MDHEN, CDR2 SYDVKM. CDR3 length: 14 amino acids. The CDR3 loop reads CASSFTSRYNEQFF. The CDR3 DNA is TGTGCCAGCAGTTTCACTAGCCGGTACAATGAGCAGTTCTTC.

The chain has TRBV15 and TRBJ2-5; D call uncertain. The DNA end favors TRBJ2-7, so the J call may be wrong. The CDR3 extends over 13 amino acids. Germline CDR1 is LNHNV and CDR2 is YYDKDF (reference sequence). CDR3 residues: CATSRGTSYEQYF. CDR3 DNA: TGTGCCACCAGCAGAGGCACCTCCTACGAGCAGTACTTC.

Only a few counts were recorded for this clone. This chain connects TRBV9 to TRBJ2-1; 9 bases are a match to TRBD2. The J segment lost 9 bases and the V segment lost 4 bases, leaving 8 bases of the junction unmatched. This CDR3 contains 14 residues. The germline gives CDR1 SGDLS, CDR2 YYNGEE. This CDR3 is CASSPRTSVGEQFF. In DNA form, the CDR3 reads TGTGCCAGCAGCCCTCGGACTAGCGTTGGTGAGCAGTTCTTC.

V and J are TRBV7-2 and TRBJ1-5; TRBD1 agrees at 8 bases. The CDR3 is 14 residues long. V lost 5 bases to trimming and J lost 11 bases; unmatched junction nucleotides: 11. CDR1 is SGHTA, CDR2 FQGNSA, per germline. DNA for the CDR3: TGTGCCAGCAGCCCTGGGACAGGCCCGATGACCCAGCATTTT. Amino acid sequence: CASSPGTGPMTQHF. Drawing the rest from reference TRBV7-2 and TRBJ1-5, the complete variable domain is GAGVSQSPSNKVTEKGKDVELRCDPISGHTALYWYRQSLGQGLEFLIYFQGNSAPDKSGLPSDRFSAERTGGSVSTLTIQRTQQEDSAVYLCASSPGTGPMTQHFGDGTRLSIL.

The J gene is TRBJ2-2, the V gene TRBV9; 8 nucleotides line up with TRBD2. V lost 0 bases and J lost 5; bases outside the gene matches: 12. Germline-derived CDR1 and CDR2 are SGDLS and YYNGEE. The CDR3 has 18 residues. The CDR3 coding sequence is TGTGCCAGCAGCGTAGAATACCGTGGAGCGGGGGATACCGGGGAGCTGTTTTTT. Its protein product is CASSVEYRGAGDTGELFF.

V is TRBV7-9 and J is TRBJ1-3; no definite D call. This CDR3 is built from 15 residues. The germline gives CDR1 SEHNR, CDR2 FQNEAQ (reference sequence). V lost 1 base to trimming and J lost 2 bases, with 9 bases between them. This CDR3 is CASSLGQKTGNTIYF. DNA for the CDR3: TGTGCCAGCAGCTTAGGGCAGAAGACTGGAAACACCATATATTTT.

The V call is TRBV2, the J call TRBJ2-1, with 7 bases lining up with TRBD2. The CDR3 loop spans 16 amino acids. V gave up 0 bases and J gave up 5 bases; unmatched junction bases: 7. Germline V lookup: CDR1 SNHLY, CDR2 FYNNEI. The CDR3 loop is CASSEASASGDNEQFF. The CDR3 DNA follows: TGTGCCAGCAGTGAAGCGTCGGCTAGCGGCGACAATGAGCAGTTCTTC.

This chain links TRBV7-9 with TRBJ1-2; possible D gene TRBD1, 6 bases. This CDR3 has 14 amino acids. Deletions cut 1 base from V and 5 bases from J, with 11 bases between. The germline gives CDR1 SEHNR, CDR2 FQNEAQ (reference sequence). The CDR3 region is CASSLGTARYGYTF. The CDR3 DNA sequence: TGTGCCAGCAGCTTAGGGACAGCACGGTATGGCTACACCTTC.

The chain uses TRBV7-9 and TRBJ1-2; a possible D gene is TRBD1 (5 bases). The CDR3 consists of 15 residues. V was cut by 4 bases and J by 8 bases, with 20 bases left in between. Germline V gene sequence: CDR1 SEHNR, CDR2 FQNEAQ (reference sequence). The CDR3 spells CASSYPVRGTGGYTF. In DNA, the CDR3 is TGTGCCAGCAGCTACCCCGTCCGGGGGACGGGAGGCTACACCTTC.

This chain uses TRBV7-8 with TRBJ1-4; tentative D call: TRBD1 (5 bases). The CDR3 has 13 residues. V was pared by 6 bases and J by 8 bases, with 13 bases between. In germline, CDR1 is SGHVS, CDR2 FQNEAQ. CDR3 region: CASRGQVREKLFF. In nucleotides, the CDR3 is TGTGCCAGCAGGGGGCAGGTTCGGGAAAAACTGTTTTTT.